The 21 T cell receptor beta chains below were found in one sample sequenced in a study of blood T cell repertoires in COVID-19. Generated by immunoSEQ multiplex PCR, the TCRdb table keeps only in-frame clones and is missing some. The table records 45,000 to 65,000 clones, 89% of them present only once. The sequencing input was peripheral blood. All receptors derive from a man between 60 and 70 years old with active COVID-19.

This chain connects TRBV4-3 to TRBJ1-2; 7 positions match TRBD1. V lost 6 bases to trimming and J lost 4 bases; unmatched junction nucleotides: 8. The CDR3 contains 14 residues. In germline, CDR1 is LGHNA, CDR2 YSLEER. CDR3 region: CASRPDRDRYGYTF. CDR3 DNA: TGCGCCAGCAGACCCGACAGGGACCGCTATGGCTACACCTTC.

The J gene is TRBJ1-1, the V gene TRBV21-1; TRBD1 is the table's D call and was not checked against the DNA. TRBV21-1 is a documented pseudogene. CDR3 length: 14 residues. CDR3 amino acids: CASSGQGVNTEAFF. CDR3 DNA sequence: TGTGCCAGCAGCGGACAGGGGGTGAACACTGAAGCTTTCTTT.

The chain has TRBV7-2 and TRBJ2-7; 14 nucleotides match TRBD2. Germline CDR1 reads SGHTA; CDR2 reads FQGNSA. The CDR3 contains 15 residues. Trimming at V came to 5 bases and at J to 6 bases, leaving 6 bases not matched to a gene. The CDR3 is CASSPMGLAGVEQYF. The CDR3 DNA follows: TGTGCCAGCAGCCCGATGGGACTAGCGGGAGTCGAGCAGTACTTC.

J is TRBJ2-3 and V is TRBV24-1; D might be TRBD1 (6 bases). The CDR3 length is 15 residues. Germline CDR1 and CDR2: KGHDR and SFDVKD. V was pared by 3 bases and J by 0 bases, with 9 bases between. CDR3 region: CATSDIRGSTDTQYF. The CDR3 nucleotides read TGTGCCACCAGTGATATCAGGGGTAGCACAGATACGCAGTATTTT.

V gene TRBV28 combines with J gene TRBJ2-2, with 8 bases matching TRBD1. Germline V gene data show CDR1 as MDHEN and CDR2 as SYDVKM. The CDR3 extends over 19 amino acids. With V trimmed by 6 bases and J by 2 bases, 17 bases remained unmatched. Here the CDR3 reads CASRESRRTGRSNTGELFF. DNA for the CDR3: TGTGCCAGCAGGGAGAGCCGCAGGACAGGGCGGTCTAACACCGGGGAGCTGTTTTTT.

The V gene is TRBV5-1, the J gene TRBJ2-7; a possible D gene is TRBD1 (7 bases). From germline, CDR1 is SGHRS and CDR2 YFSETQ. The length of the CDR3 is 15 residues. V gave up 0 bases and J gave up 0 bases, with 10 bases separating them. The CDR3 DNA is TGCGCCAGCAGCTTGGGCGGGACAGCCTCCTACGAGCAGTACTTC. Amino acids: CASSLGGTASYEQYF.

The genes are TRBV13 and TRBJ1-1; D remains unclear. Germline CDR1 and CDR2: PRHDT and FYEKMQ (reference sequence). V lost 7 bases and J lost 3, with 15 bases in between. The CDR3 contains 14 residues. CDR3 sequence (DNA): TGTGCCAGCAACTATCGACCAGCAGACACTGAAGCTTTCTTT. Its protein is CASNYRPADTEAFF. The variable domain in full, with the rest retrieved from reference TRBV13 and TRBJ1-1, is AAGVIQSPRHLIKEKRETATLKCYPIPRHDTVYWYQQGPGQDPQFLISFYEKMQSDKGSIPDRFSAQQFSDYHSELNMSSLELGDSALYFCASNYRPADTEAFFGQGTRLTVV.

This sequence joins TRBV13 and TRBJ2-1; perhaps TRBD2 as D (7 bases). V gave up 2 bases and J gave up 14 bases, with 13 bases separating them. The length of the CDR3 is 12 residues. The germline gives CDR1 PRHDT, CDR2 FYEKMQ (reference sequence). This chain's CDR3 is CASSLKRGREFF. Here the CDR3 DNA reads TGTGCCAGCAGCTTAAAAAGGGGGAGGGAGTTCTTC. Combining the CDR3 with reference TRBV13 and TRBJ2-1 gives the whole variable domain AAGVIQSPRHLIKEKRETATLKCYPIPRHDTVYWYQQGPGQDPQFLISFYEKMQSDKGSIPDRFSAQQFSDYHSELNMSSLELGDSALYFCASSLKRGREFFGPGTRLTVL.

This clone has just a few counts. The chain employs TRBV18 and TRBJ1-5; no clear D gene. This CDR3 contains 13 residues. From germline, CDR1 is KGHSH and CDR2 LQKENI. The V and J ends lost 5 bases and 2 bases respectively, with 7 bases between them. The CDR3 DNA is TGTGCCAGCTCAACCAGTGGCAATCAGCCCCAGCATTTT. Translating gives CASSTSGNQPQHF.

The chain couples TRBV6-2 or TRBV6-3 to TRBJ2-1, with 12 positions matching TRBD2. V shed 0 bases and J 8 bases; nucleotides not matched to a gene: 5. The CDR3 is 16 residues long. The germline CDR1 and CDR2 sequences are MNHEY and SVGEGT. In DNA form, the CDR3 reads TGTGCCAGCAGTTACTCGACTAGCGGGAGTCGGTATGAGCAGTTCTTC. It translates to CASSYSTSGSRYEQFF.

The J gene is TRBJ2-5, the V gene TRBV5-1; 9 bases match TRBD1. Looked up from germline, CDR1 is SGHRS and CDR2 is YFSETQ. The CDR3 runs to 13 residues. J was trimmed by 4 bases and V by 7 bases; bases with no gene match: 5. This CDR3 is CASSQGARETQYF. The DNA for the CDR3 is TGCGCCAGCTCACAGGGGGCGCGAGAGACCCAGTACTTC.

The genes are TRBV28 and TRBJ1-1, with 8 bases aligning to TRBD1. Germline V gene data show CDR1 as MDHEN and CDR2 as SYDVKM. Trimming removed 6 bases from V and 1 base from J; junction bases left unmatched: 7. The CDR3 has 15 residues. This chain's CDR3 is CASSSSGQGNTEAFF. In DNA form, the CDR3 reads TGTGCCAGCAGCTCATCCGGACAGGGGAACACTGAAGCTTTCTTT.

The rearrangement links TRBV7-8 to TRBJ1-1, with D hard to call. CDR3 length equals 13 residues. V lost 2 bases and J 4 bases, leaving 8 bases between the germline ends. The germline V gene encodes CDR1 SGHVS and CDR2 FQNEAQ. The CDR3 protein is CASSLKSGTEAFF. CDR3 DNA sequence: TGTGCCAGCAGCTTAAAATCGGGCACTGAAGCTTTCTTT.

This CDR3 is CASSQDTGTDTQYF. CDR3 DNA: TGTGCCAGCAGCCAGGACACCGGCACAGATACGCAGTATTTT. The chain has TRBV4-2 and TRBJ2-3; tentative D call: TRBD1 (5 bases). Germline V lookup: CDR1 LGHNA, CDR2 YNFKEQ. CDR3 length: 14 amino acids. V lost 3 bases, J lost 1 base, and 8 bases lay in between.

This chain joins TRBV7-3 and TRBJ2-7; D may be TRBD1 (6 bases). The CDR3 length is 17 residues. CDR1 and CDR2 (germline): SGHTA, FQGTGA. The V gene lost 2 bases and the J gene lost 4 bases, with 21 bases spanning the gap. CDR3 DNA sequence: TGTGCCAGCAGCTTATTTTCCTCCCCCACGACAGGTTACGAGCAGTACTTC. Translated: CASSLFSSPTTGYEQYF.

The rearrangement uses TRBV18 and TRBJ1-6; TRBD1 matches at 9 bases. The V gene's germline CDR1 is KGHSH and CDR2 LQKENI. The CDR3 contains 15 residues. The V and J ends lost 5 bases and 6 bases, in that order; junction bases with no gene match: 5. The CDR3 protein is CASSSTGGLNSPLHF. As DNA, the CDR3 is TGTGCCAGCTCAAGTACAGGGGGCCTTAATTCACCCCTCCACTTT.

The chain joins TRBV4-1 to TRBJ2-3; 7 bases are a match to TRBD1. Per the germline V gene, CDR1 is MGHRA and CDR2 is YSYEKL. After removal of 6 bases from V and 0 bases from J, the junction contained 6 bases not matched to a gene. This CDR3 contains 15 residues. Here the CDR3 reads CASRPTGQSTDTQYF. DNA of the CDR3: TGCGCCAGCAGACCCACGGGACAGAGCACAGATACGCAGTATTTT.

This clone was seen ten or more times. This chain connects TRBV11-3 to TRBJ2-7; TRBD2 matches at 12 bases. The length of the CDR3 is 16 residues. Germline lookup yields CDR1 SGHNT and CDR2 YENEEA. The J segment lost 3 bases and the V segment lost 5 bases, leaving 8 bases of the junction unmatched. CDR3 in DNA: TGTGCCAGCAGCCCGGGACTAGCGGGCCCAAACTACGAGCAGTACTTC. It codes for CASSPGLAGPNYEQYF.

The chain carries TRBV29-1 and TRBJ1-1, with 11 bases matching TRBD1. J lost 4 bases, V lost 6 bases, and 10 bases had no gene match. The CDR3 consists of 15 residues. Germline CDR1 SQVTM, CDR2 ANQGSEA. Here the CDR3 DNA reads TGCAGCGTGGGTGGTGGACAGGGGGCAAGCACTGAAGCTTTCTTT. Amino acid sequence: CSVGGGQGASTEAFF.

CDR3 residues: CASSTRQGISKNIQYF. The CDR3 region has the DNA TGCGCCAGCAGCACCAGACAGGGGATCTCCAAAAACATTCAGTACTTC. This sequence joins TRBV4-1 and TRBJ2-4, with 8 bases lining up with TRBD1. Germline trimming cut 5 bases from V and 2 bases from J; bases unmatched to any gene: 8. Germline V gives CDR1 MGHRA, CDR2 YSYEKL. This CDR3 comprises 16 residues.

The J gene is TRBJ2-1, the V gene TRBV23-1, with D uncertain. TRBV23-1 is an ORF; its function is uncertain. The CDR3 is 15 residues long. Trimming left V 4 bases short and J 5 bases short, with 15 bases between. CDR3 sequence: CASSLVLDLDNEQFF. CDR3 sequence (DNA): TGCGCCAGCAGTCTAGTGCTAGATCTCGACAATGAGCAGTTCTTC.